The 19 T cell receptor beta chains below all came from one sample that was sequenced in a study of shared clonotypes between healthy human individuals. Clones were read by immunoSEQ multiplex PCR, and TCRdb kept only the in-frame ones, dropping some. The sample has over a million clones, 98% to 99% seen once. The source material was naive CD4+ T cells sorted from blood. As for subset: CD45RA+ positively selected. These receptors all stem from a man aged 25 to 40 in good health.

The gene calls are TRBV28 and TRBJ2-3, with 7 bases identical to TRBD2. V gave up 6 bases and J gave up 1 base; unmatched junction bases: 7. This CDR3 is 15 amino acids long. Germline V gene lookup returns CDR1 MDHEN and CDR2 SYDVKM. This CDR3 reads CASRGGTRGTDTQYF. CDR3 in DNA: TGTGCCAGCAGGGGAGGGACTCGAGGCACAGATACGCAGTATTTT.

The chain has TRBV27 and TRBJ1-5, with D hard to call. The CDR3 loop spans 15 amino acids. Trimming removed 0 bases at V and 9 bases at J, with 15 bases between. CDR1 is MNHEY and CDR2 is SMNVEV in the germline V gene (reference sequence). CDR3 region: CASSLSRSSRWPQHF. CDR3 sequence (DNA): TGTGCCAGCAGTTTATCAAGGTCCTCGAGGTGGCCCCAGCATTTT.

The chain combines TRBV29-1 with TRBJ2-1; TRBD2 matches 12 bases. The germline CDR1 and CDR2 sequences are SQVTM and ANQGSEA. V was pared by 7 bases and J by 3 bases, with 22 bases of the junction left unmatched. The CDR3 sequence is 20 residues long. CDR3 nucleotide sequence: TGCAGCGGAGCAATAGGGCTCCTAGCGGGAGGGAGTCGGGGCTACAATGAGCAGTTCTTC. This translates into CSGAIGLLAGGSRGYNEQFF.

The chain is built from TRBV27 and TRBJ2-7, with D perhaps TRBD1 or TRBD2 (5 bases each). Trimming left V 3 bases short and J 2 bases short, with 14 bases between. Looked up from germline, CDR1 is MNHEY and CDR2 is SMNVEV (reference sequence). The CDR3 extends over 15 amino acids. CDR3 sequence (DNA): TGTGCCAGCAGTTTTTGGGACCGATTCCCCTACGAGCAGTACTTC. Translation gives CASSFWDRFPYEQYF.

V gene TRBV29-1 combines with J gene TRBJ1-5; TRBD1 aligns across 7 bases. The V gene end was trimmed by 4 bases and the J gene end by 8 bases; junction bases not matched to a gene: 5. This CDR3 region has 12 residues. Per the germline V gene, CDR1 is SQVTM and CDR2 is ANQGSEA. The CDR3 DNA reads TGCAGCGTTGGGGCAGGGGGGGAGCCCCAGCATTTT. It specifies CSVGAGGEPQHF.

The V call is TRBV21-1, the J call TRBJ2-1. TRBV21-1 is a recognized pseudogene. This CDR3 has 15 residues. The CDR3 region has the DNA TGTGCCAGCAGCAACTCAGCATCACCCTACAATGAGCAGTTCTTC. Its translation: CASSNSASPYNEQFF.

This chain joins TRBV28 and TRBJ2-7; 9 nucleotides align to TRBD1. CDR3 length: 13 residues. CDR1 and CDR2 from the germline V gene are MDHEN and SYDVKM. J gave up 5 bases and V 6 bases, and 5 bases lay outside the gene matches. CDR3 sequence reads: CASRGTGNHEQYF. CDR3 nucleotide sequence: TGTGCCAGCAGAGGGACAGGGAATCACGAGCAGTACTTC.

The chain combines TRBV7-2 with TRBJ1-2, with no clear D. The CDR3 covers 12 residues. Trimming pared 1 base from V and 8 bases from J, leaving 8 bases between. Germline values: CDR1 SGHTA, CDR2 FQGNSA. The chain's CDR3 is CASSLGPQGYTF. The DNA of the CDR3 is TGTGCCAGCAGCTTAGGACCCCAAGGCTACACCTTC.

The rearrangement uses TRBV14 and TRBJ2-3; D gene ambiguous. This CDR3 has 12 residues. Germline V gene data show CDR1 as SGHDN and CDR2 as FVKESK. Trimming left V 1 base short and J 10 bases short, with 9 bases between. As DNA, the CDR3 is TGTGCCAGCAGCCAAGTGTCATTTGCGCAGTATTTT. This encodes CASSQVSFAQYF.

Comment on this clone: The same CDR3 is also encoded by other DNA sequences in this sample. The chain uses TRBV11-3 and TRBJ2-2; D is undetermined. V was trimmed by 1 base and J by 5 bases, leaving 2 bases between them. The CDR3 contains 12 residues. The germline CDR1 and CDR2 sequences are SGHNT and YENEEA. CDR3 nucleotide sequence: TGTGCCAGCAGCTTAGGGACCGGGGAGCTGTTTTTT. This sequence encodes CASSLGTGELFF. Filled out from reference TRBV11-3 and TRBJ2-2, the complete variable domain reads EAGVVQSPRYKIIEKKQPVAFWCNPISGHNTLYWYLQNLGQGPELLIRYENEEAVDDSQLPKDRFSAERLKGVDSTLKIQPAELGDSAVYLCASSLGTGELFFGEGSRLTVL.

The rearrangement joins TRBV30 to TRBJ2-6, with TRBD2 matching 8 bases. This CDR3 has 17 amino acids. The trim removed 8 bases at V and 1 base at J, leaving 13 bases unmatched. Germline V gene data show CDR1 as GTSNPN and CDR2 as SVGIG (reference sequence). The CDR3 is CAGRLELAVSGANVLTF. The CDR3 nucleotides read TGTGCCGGACGTCTCGAACTAGCGGTATCTGGGGCCAACGTCCTGACTTTC.

The V call is TRBV2, the J call TRBJ1-4, with no clear D. Germline V gene data show CDR1 as SNHLY and CDR2 as FYNNEI. The CDR3 length is 14 residues. V was clipped by 11 bases and J by 4 bases, with 17 bases between them. CDR3 DNA sequence: TGTGCCCATACGCCGGGTGCTAGTAATGAAAAACTGTTTTTT. It encodes CAHTPGASNEKLFF.

This clone was counted once. This chain joins TRBV28 and TRBJ2-7; 7 nucleotides match TRBD2. The CDR3 totals 15 residues. Germline V gives CDR1 MDHEN, CDR2 SYDVKM. V was clipped by 5 bases and J by 2 bases; unmatched bases: 9. The CDR3 nucleotides are TGTGCCAGCAGTACGCCAGGGAGGGGTACCTACGAGCAGTACTTC. The encoded protein is CASSTPGRGTYEQYF.

This chain connects TRBV18 to TRBJ2-1; D remains unclear. Trimming stripped 3 bases from V and 0 bases from J, with 6 bases between. CDR3 size: 14 residues. Germline CDR1 is KGHSH and CDR2 is LQKENI. Written as DNA, the CDR3 is TGTGCCAGCTCACCGGCCTACTCCTACAATGAGCAGTTCTTC. Protein: CASSPAYSYNEQFF.

V and J are TRBV10-1 and TRBJ2-3; no firm D call. The V gene's germline CDR1 is WNHNN and CDR2 SYGVQD (reference sequence). V was cut by 3 bases and J by 3 bases, with 13 bases left in between. The CDR3 length is 15 residues. The CDR3 DNA reads TGCGCCAGCAGTGAATCGGGTTCCTTAACAGATACGCAGTATTTT. Translating it yields CASSESGSLTDTQYF.

The chain is built from TRBV10-3 and TRBJ2-5; D is possibly TRBD2 (6 bases). Trimming pared 2 bases from V and 1 base from J, leaving 23 bases between. CDR3 length: 19 amino acids. Germline assignment: CDR1 ENHRY and CDR2 SYGVKD. The CDR3 loop reads CAISETQGSQTGGQETQYF. DNA of the CDR3: TGTGCCATCAGTGAGACCCAAGGATCCCAAACCGGGGGCCAAGAGACCCAGTACTTC.

In this sample, this clone turned up once. The J gene is TRBJ1-1, the V gene TRBV28; D not resolved. Trimming took 6 bases from V and 4 from J, leaving 18 bases between them. The CDR3 is made up of 15 amino acids. In germline, CDR1 is MDHEN, CDR2 SYDVKM. In nucleotides, the CDR3 is TGTGCCAGCAGCCCCCTCCAGCCCTGGGGCACTGAAGCTTTCTTT. Amino acids: CASSPLQPWGTEAFF.

With regard to this clone: The same CDR3 is also encoded by other DNA sequences in this sample. The chain combines TRBV4-2 with TRBJ2-3; a weak D match, TRBD2 (5 bases). CDR1 and CDR2 (germline): LGHNA, YNFKEQ. The CDR3 contains 16 residues. The V and J ends lost 1 base and 0 bases respectively, with 11 bases between them. The CDR3 sequence is CASSQVSGSSTDTQYF. The CDR3, as DNA: TGTGCCAGCAGCCAAGTGAGCGGCTCTAGCACAGATACGCAGTATTTT.

This clone was detected only once. V and J are TRBV7-7 and TRBJ2-2, with 7 bases matching TRBD1. Germline CDR1 is SSHAT and CDR2 is FNYEAQ (reference sequence). V dropped 4 bases and J dropped 6; count of bases not matched to a gene: 2. The CDR3 covers 13 residues. In DNA, the CDR3 is TGTGCCAGCAGCTGGGACAGTTCCGGGGAGCTGTTTTTT. It codes for CASSWDSSGELFF.